This T cell receptor beta chain was captured in a study of OX40 agonist ivuxolimab in advanced cancers. Across the whole study: The eligibility criteria allowed prior anti-PD-1, anti-PD-L1 or anti-CTLA-4 therapy, and around 40% had some. Findings and limits, study-wide: CD4+ and CD8+ T cells in blood underwent clonal expansion by week 6 at 0.1 to 3.0 mg/kg. Certain nonresponders likewise exhibited a low normalized T-cell clonal expansion. Averaging showed that CD8+ T cells had more expanded clones than CD4+ did.

With regard to this clone: Antigen unknown.

The CDR3 covers 16 residues. Per the germline V gene, CDR1 is MNHEY and CDR2 is SMNVEV (reference sequence). V lost 2 bases, J lost 3 bases, and 17 bases lay in between. Produced via immunoSEQ multiplex PCR; TCRdb's table is partial and in-frame only. The sample holds about 69,000 clones, more than 70% seen once. The chain links TRBV27 to TRBJ2-7, with D perhaps assigned TRBD1 or TRBD2 (5 bases each). This TCR came from an adult with an advanced solid tumor such as melanoma, head and neck, liver or kidney cancer. Sequenced here: CD4+ or CD8+ T cells sorted from blood, sampled in a trial of the OX40 agonist ivuxolimab. The CDR3: CASSLKGSFQGYEQYF. The CDR3 DNA sequence: TGTGCCAGCAGTTTAAAGGGGAGCTTCCAGGGCTACGAGCAGTACTTC.